The present T cell receptor (beta chain) was sequenced within a study of blood T cell repertoires in COVID-19. TCRdb keeps only in-frame clones here, not all; method: immunoSEQ multiplex PCR. Among about 160,000 clones, about 93% were seen once, and the ten largest hold about 5%. The sample taken for sequencing was peripheral blood. The source is a woman aged 45-60 years with acute or convalescent COVID-19.

The CDR3, as DNA: TGTGCCAGTAGTACACAGGGGGGGGCATATCAGCCCCAGCATTTT. It encodes CASSTQGGAYQPQHF. The J gene is TRBJ1-5, the V gene TRBV19; 8 bases are a match to TRBD1. Germline V lookup: CDR1 LNHDA, CDR2 SQIVND (reference sequence). Losses at the gene ends were 4 bases for V and 5 bases for J; bases not matched to a gene: 7. This CDR3 has 15 residues.